These 12 T cell receptor beta chains were sequenced from one sample in a study of T cell repertoires in cytomegalovirus infection. TCRdb redid the calling of the reads with MiXCR, one entry per CDR3 protein. Of 100,000 to 150,000 distinct CDR3 sequences in the sample, approximately 8.8% are singletons; the top ten hold over 9%. Sequencing was done on a sample of PBMCs. The source is a human donor in good health (CMV status not recorded). Some clones in this sample may be carry-over from other donors' samples.

This clonotype appeared many times. The DNA of the CDR3 is TGTGCCAGCAGCTTATCGGGTAGCGGAGTCTACAATGAGCAGTTCTTC. It yields the protein CASSLSGSGVYNEQFF. This chain links TRBV7-9 with TRBJ2-1; D may be TRBD2 (6 bases). V lost 2 bases and J 3 bases, leaving 14 bases between the germline ends. The V gene's germline CDR1 is SEHNR and CDR2 FQNEAQ (reference sequence). The CDR3 consists of 16 residues.

This clonotype appeared many times. The J gene is TRBJ1-6, the V gene TRBV7-2, with no clear D. Germline CDR1 and CDR2: SGHTA and FQGNSA. The V end was cut by 3 bases, the J end by 0 bases, with 6 bases between. The CDR3 has 15 residues. The CDR3 is CASSFRVSYNSPLHF. In nucleotides, the CDR3 is TGTGCCAGCAGCTTCCGAGTCTCCTATAATTCACCCCTCCACTTT.

The J gene is TRBJ1-1, the V gene TRBV20-1; D remains unclear. This CDR3 region has 12 residues. The germline CDR1 and CDR2 sequences are DFQATT and SNEGSKA (reference sequence). V dropped 3 bases and J dropped 0 bases, with 5 bases sitting between them. The CDR3 DNA sequence: TGCAGTGCTAGCTTGGTGAACACTGAAGCTTTCTTT. Protein: CSASLVNTEAFF.

This clonotype was recorded many times. The gene calls are TRBV19 and TRBJ2-5; D might be TRBD1 (6 bases). There are 14 residues in the CDR3. V dropped 1 base and J dropped 1 base, with 7 bases sitting between them. Germline-derived CDR1 and CDR2 are LNHDA and SQIVND (reference sequence). The CDR3 is CASSIAGAQETQYF. CDR3 in DNA: TGTGCCAGTAGTATAGCAGGGGCCCAAGAGACCCAGTACTTC. Supplemented by reference TRBV19 and TRBJ2-5, the full variable domain reads DGGITQSPKYLFRKEGQNVTLSCEQNLNHDAMYWYRQDPGQGLRLIYYSQIVNDFQKGDIAEGYSVSREKKESFPLTVTSAQKNPTAFYLCASSIAGAQETQYFGPGTRLLVL.

This clonotype has at least ten counts. The chain combines TRBV5-1 with TRBJ1-1, with unresolved D. The CDR3 has 16 amino acids. CDR1 and CDR2 (germline): SGHRS, YFSETQ. With 4 bases removed from V and 1 base from J, the gap between germline ends came to 17 bases. The CDR3 is CASSPRGHLENTEAFF. The CDR3 nucleotides are TGCGCCAGCAGCCCCCGTGGCCACCTAGAGAACACTGAAGCTTTCTTT.

The gene calls are TRBV28 and TRBJ2-1; D gene uncertain. This CDR3 spans 12 amino acids. The V gene lost 2 bases and the J gene lost 10 bases, with 9 bases spanning the gap. From germline, CDR1 is MDHEN and CDR2 SYDVKM. The CDR3 sequence: CASSLGIGEQFF. The CDR3 DNA reads TGTGCCAGCAGTTTAGGCATTGGGGAGCAGTTCTTC.

This clonotype came up a few times. V gene TRBV2 combines with J gene TRBJ1-1; D gene unclear. The germline gives CDR1 SNHLY, CDR2 FYNNEI. Trimming removed 7 bases at V and 3 bases at J, with 9 bases between. This CDR3 region has 12 residues. This CDR3 is CASTQGHTEAFF. The CDR3 nucleotides read TGTGCCAGCACTCAAGGGCACACTGAAGCTTTCTTT.

Ten or more counts support this clonotype. The chain couples TRBV7-2 to TRBJ1-1; D unresolved. The CDR3 extends over 15 amino acids. Germline CDR1 SGHTA, CDR2 FQGNSA. V lost 2 bases and J lost 1, with 11 bases in between. The chain's CDR3 is CASSLTRVSNTEAFF. The CDR3 DNA follows: TGTGCCAGCAGCTTAACAAGGGTGTCGAACACTGAAGCTTTCTTT.

For this clonotype: Just one base apart from a much larger clone, this may be a read error. The chain couples TRBV19 to TRBJ2-1; the D gene is possibly TRBD2 (5 bases). CDR1 and CDR2 (germline): LNHDA, SQIVND (reference sequence). Trimming removed 1 base from V and 8 bases from J, with 15 bases in between. The CDR3 runs 15 residues. CDR3 amino acids: CASSIASPRRDEQFF. In DNA, the CDR3 is TGTGCCAGTAGTATAGCCTCCCCCCGGCGGGATGAGCAGTTCTTC.

This clonotype appeared many times. This sequence joins TRBV6-6 and TRBJ1-2, with unresolved D. The CDR3 sequence is 15 residues long. Per germline, CDR1 MNHNY and CDR2 SVGAGI (reference sequence). V lost 0 bases, J lost 2 bases, and 10 bases lay in between. CDR3 bases: TGTGCCAGCAGTTACTCGCGGAGCCACAACTATGGCTACACCTTC. Its translation is CASSYSRSHNYGYTF.

The V and J genes are TRBV29-1 and TRBJ1-1, with D possibly being TRBD1 (5 bases). Deletions cut 7 bases from V and 4 bases from J, with 10 bases between. Germline CDR1 and CDR2: SQVTM and ANQGSEA. This CDR3 is built from 11 residues. The CDR3 DNA follows: TGCAGCGCTCAGGGTTTCACTGAAGCTTTCTTT. As protein: CSAQGFTEAFF.

This clonotype was counted ten times or more. V is TRBV19 and J is TRBJ1-1; weak D call: TRBD1 (5 bases). CDR3 length: 15 residues. V lost 5 bases and J lost 1, with 14 bases in between. Looked up from germline, CDR1 is LNHDA and CDR2 is SQIVND (reference sequence). This CDR3 is CASSVRSQGNTEAFF. For the CDR3, the DNA is TGTGCCAGTAGTGTCAGGTCCCAGGGGAACACTGAAGCTTTCTTT.